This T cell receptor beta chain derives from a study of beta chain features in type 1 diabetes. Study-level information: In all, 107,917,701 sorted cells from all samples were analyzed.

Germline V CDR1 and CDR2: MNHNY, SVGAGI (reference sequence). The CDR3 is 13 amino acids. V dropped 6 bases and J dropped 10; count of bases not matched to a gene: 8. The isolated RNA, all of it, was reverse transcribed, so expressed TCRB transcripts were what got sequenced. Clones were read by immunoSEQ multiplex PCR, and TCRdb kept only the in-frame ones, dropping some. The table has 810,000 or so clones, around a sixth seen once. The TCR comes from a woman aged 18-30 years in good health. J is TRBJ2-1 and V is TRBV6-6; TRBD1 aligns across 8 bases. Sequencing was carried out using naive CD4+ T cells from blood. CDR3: CASSRDRGSEQFF. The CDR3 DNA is TGTGCCAGCAGCCGCGACAGGGGCTCAGAGCAGTTCTTC.